The 6 T cell receptor beta chains below all came from one sample that was sequenced in a study of blood T cell repertoires in COVID-19. The method was immunoSEQ multiplex PCR; TCRdb's version includes in-frame clones alone and lacks a portion of them. Among some 220,000 clones listed, approximately 83% were seen once. The sequenced sample consisted of peripheral blood. These TCRs come from a woman aged 25 to 39 with COVID-19, enrolled during active disease.

The chain has TRBV19 and TRBJ1-1; D is perhaps TRBD1 (5 bases). The CDR3 contains 14 residues. The V gene's germline CDR1 is LNHDA and CDR2 SQIVND (reference sequence). The V end lost 7 bases, the J end lost 7 bases, and 19 bases lay between the germline ends. CDR3 sequence: CASKLGTEGGEAFF. As DNA, the CDR3 is TGTGCCAGTAAGCTGGGGACGGAGGGTGGTGAAGCTTTCTTT.

This chain joins TRBV5-6 and TRBJ1-2; possible D gene TRBD1, 6 bases. Germline V gene sequence: CDR1 SGHDT, CDR2 YYEEEE. The length of the CDR3 is 14 residues. V shed 6 bases and J shed 6 bases, with 18 bases lying between them. The CDR3 DNA reads as TGTGCCAGCACCATCCTACAGGGTGCCCATGGCTACACCTTC. Translation gives CASTILQGAHGYTF.

The chain recombines TRBV27 with TRBJ2-3; TRBD2 matches 13 bases. This CDR3 comprises 16 residues. Trimming took 5 bases from V and 6 from J; bases not matched to a gene: 8. Germline V gene lookup returns CDR1 MNHEY and CDR2 SMNVEV (reference sequence). In DNA form, the CDR3 reads TGTGCCAGCAGTGTCCTACTAGCGGGGGGGCTGGATACGCAGTATTTT. Protein product: CASSVLLAGGLDTQYF.

This clone was seen a single time. The chain links TRBV12-1 to TRBJ2-7; the table's TRBD2 call for D was not verified on the DNA. TRBV12-1 is a pseudogene. The CDR3 is made up of 18 amino acids. The CDR3 spells CASSFLGTSGGISYEQYF. The CDR3 nucleotides are TGTGCCAGCAGCTTTCTAGGGACTAGCGGGGGGATCTCCTACGAGCAGTACTTC.

The chain employs TRBV11-2 and TRBJ2-1; 9 positions agree with TRBD1. The CDR3 is 16 residues long. J gave up 2 bases and V 5 bases, and 7 bases lay outside the gene matches. Germline V gives CDR1 SGHAT, CDR2 FQNNGV. DNA for the CDR3: TGTGCCAGCAGCCAGCGACAGGGGGTTCCCTACAATGAGCAGTTCTTC. This encodes CASSQRQGVPYNEQFF.

The chain links TRBV5-1 to TRBJ2-5; TRBD1 agrees at 10 bases. The V and J ends lost 3 bases and 2 bases, in that order; junction bases with no gene match: 4. Looked up from germline, CDR1 is SGHRS and CDR2 is YFSETQ. This CDR3 contains 15 residues. CDR3 DNA sequence: TGCGCCAGCAGCTACGGGACAGGGGTACAAGAGACCCAGTACTTC. Translation gives CASSYGTGVQETQYF. Full variable domain (missing parts from reference TRBV5-1 and TRBJ2-5): KAGVTQTPRYLIKTRGQQVTLSCSPISGHRSVSWYQQTPGQGLQFLFEYFSETQRNKGNFPGRFSGRQFSNSRSEMNVSTLELGDSALYLCASSYGTGVQETQYFGPGTRLLVL.